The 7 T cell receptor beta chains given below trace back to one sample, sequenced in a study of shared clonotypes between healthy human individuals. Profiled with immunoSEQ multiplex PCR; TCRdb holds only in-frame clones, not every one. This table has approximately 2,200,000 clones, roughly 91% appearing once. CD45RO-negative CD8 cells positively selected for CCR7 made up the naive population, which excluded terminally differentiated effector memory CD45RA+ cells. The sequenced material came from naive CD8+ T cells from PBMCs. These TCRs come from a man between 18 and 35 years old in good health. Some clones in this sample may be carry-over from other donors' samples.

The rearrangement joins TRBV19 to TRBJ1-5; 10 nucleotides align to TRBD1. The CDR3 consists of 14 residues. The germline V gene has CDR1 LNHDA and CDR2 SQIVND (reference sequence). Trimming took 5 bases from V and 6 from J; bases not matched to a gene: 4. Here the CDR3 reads CASSHRDRGQPQHF. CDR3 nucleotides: TGTGCCAGTAGTCACCGGGACAGGGGTCAGCCCCAGCATTTT.

The CDR3 here is CAIRGTSGRDTGELFF. The CDR3 DNA follows: TGTGCCATCAGGGGGACTAGCGGGAGGGACACCGGGGAGCTGTTTTTT. The gene calls are TRBV10-3 and TRBJ2-2; TRBD2 matches at 16 bases. The CDR3 runs 16 residues. V was pared by 6 bases and J by 3 bases, with 1 base of the junction left unmatched. Germline values: CDR1 ENHRY, CDR2 SYGVKD.

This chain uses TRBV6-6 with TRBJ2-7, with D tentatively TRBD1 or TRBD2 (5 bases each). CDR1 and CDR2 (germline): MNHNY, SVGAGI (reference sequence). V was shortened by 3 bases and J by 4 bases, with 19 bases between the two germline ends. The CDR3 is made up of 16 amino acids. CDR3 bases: TGTGCCAGCAGTTATTCTCCGGGGCGGGCCCCTTACGAGCAGTACTTC. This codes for CASSYSPGRAPYEQYF.

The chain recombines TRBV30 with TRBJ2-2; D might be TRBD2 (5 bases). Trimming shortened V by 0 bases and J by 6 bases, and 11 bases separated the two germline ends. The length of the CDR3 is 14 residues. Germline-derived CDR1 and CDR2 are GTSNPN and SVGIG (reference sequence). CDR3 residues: CAWSVSGIAGELFF. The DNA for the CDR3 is TGTGCCTGGAGTGTATCCGGGATCGCCGGGGAGCTGTTTTTT.

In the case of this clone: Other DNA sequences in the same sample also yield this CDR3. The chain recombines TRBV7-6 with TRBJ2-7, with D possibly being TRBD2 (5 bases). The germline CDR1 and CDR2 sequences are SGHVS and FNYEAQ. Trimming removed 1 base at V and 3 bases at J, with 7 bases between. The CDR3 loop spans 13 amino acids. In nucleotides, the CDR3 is TGTGCCAGCAGCTTAGGCCGGGACTACGAGCAGTACTTC. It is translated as CASSLGRDYEQYF.

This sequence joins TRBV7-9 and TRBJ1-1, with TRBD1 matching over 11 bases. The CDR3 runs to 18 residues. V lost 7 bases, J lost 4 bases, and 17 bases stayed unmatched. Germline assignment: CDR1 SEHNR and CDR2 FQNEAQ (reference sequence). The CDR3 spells CASNLPRDRGFESTEAFF. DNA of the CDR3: TGTGCCAGCAACCTTCCCCGGGACAGGGGGTTTGAAAGCACTGAAGCTTTCTTT.

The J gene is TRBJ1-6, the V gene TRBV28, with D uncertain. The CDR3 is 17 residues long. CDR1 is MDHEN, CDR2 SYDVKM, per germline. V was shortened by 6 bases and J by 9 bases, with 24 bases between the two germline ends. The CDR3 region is CASSPLGVLGTTSPLHF. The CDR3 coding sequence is TGTGCCAGCAGCCCTCTTGGGGTGCTTGGAACGACTTCACCCCTCCACTTT.